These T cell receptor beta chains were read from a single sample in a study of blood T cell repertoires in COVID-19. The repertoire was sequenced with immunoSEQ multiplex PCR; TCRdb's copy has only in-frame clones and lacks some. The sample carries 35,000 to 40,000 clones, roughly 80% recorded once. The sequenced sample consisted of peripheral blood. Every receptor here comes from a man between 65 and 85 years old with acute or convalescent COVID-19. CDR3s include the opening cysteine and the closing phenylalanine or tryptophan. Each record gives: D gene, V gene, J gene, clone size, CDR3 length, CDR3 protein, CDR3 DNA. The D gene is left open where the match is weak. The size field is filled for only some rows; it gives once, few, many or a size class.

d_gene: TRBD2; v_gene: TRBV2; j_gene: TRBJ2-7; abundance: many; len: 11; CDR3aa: CASSEWEGQYF; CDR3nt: TGTGCCAGCAGTGAATGGGAGGGGCAGTACTTC
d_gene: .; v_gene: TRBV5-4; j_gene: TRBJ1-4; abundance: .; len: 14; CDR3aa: CASSRPDIGEKLFF; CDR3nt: TGTGCCAGCAGCCGTCCGGACATAGGGGAAAAACTGTTTTTT
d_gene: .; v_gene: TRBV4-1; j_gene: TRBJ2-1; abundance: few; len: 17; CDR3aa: CASSQGETSGLYNEQFF; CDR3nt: TGCGCCAGCAGCCAAGGGGAGACTAGTGGATTGTACAATGAGCAGTTCTTC
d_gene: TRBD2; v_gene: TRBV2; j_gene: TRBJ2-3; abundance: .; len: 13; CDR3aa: CASRGEGTDTQYF; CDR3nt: TGTGCCAGCCGGGGGGAGGGGACAGATACGCAGTATTTT
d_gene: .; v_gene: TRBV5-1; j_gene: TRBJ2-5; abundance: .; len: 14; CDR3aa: CASSLGGAQETQYF; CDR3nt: TGCGCCAGCAGCTTGGGTGGGGCCCAAGAGACCCAGTACTTC
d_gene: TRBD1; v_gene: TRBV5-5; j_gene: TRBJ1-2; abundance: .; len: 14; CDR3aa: CASSPRTGQYGYTF; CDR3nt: TGTGCCAGCAGCCCCCGGACAGGTCAATATGGCTACACCTTC
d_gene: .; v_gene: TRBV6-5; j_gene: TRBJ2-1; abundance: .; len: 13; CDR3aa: CASSYYGLEEQFF; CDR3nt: TGTGCCAGCAGTTACTACGGTTTAGAAGAGCAGTTCTTC
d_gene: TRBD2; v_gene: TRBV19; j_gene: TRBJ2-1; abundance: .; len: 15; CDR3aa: CASSDPGLTYNEQFF; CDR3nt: TGTGCCAGTAGTGACCCGGGACTAACCTACAATGAGCAGTTCTTC
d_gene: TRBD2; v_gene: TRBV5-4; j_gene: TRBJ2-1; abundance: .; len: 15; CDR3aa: CASSLSGGSYNEQFF; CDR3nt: TGTGCCAGCAGCTTATCGGGAGGCTCCTACAATGAGCAGTTCTTC
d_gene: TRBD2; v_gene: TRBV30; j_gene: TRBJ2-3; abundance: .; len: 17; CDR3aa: CAWSVPYAGGPTDTQYF; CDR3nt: TGTGCCTGGAGTGTACCCTACGCGGGGGGGCCAACAGATACGCAGTATTTT
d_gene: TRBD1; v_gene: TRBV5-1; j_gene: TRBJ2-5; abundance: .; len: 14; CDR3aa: CASSSQGAGETQYF; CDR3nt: TGCGCCAGCAGCTCGCAGGGGGCGGGGGAGACCCAGTACTTC
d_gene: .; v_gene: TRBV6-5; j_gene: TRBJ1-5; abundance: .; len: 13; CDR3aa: CASRTQGNQPQHF; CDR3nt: TGTGCCAGCAGGACACAGGGAAATCAGCCCCAGCATTTT
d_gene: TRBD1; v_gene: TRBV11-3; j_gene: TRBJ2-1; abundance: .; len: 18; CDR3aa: CASSRNDRGGLSYNEQFF; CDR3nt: TGTGCCAGCAGCCGAAATGACAGGGGGGGCCTCTCCTACAATGAGCAGTTCTTC
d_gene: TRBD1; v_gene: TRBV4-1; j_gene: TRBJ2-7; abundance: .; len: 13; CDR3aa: CASSQDRGYEQYF; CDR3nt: TGCGCCAGCAGCCAGGACAGGGGATACGAGCAGTACTTC
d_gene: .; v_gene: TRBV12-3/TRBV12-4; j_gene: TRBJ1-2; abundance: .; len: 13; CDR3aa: CASTKTVNYGYTF; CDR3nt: TGTGCCAGCACCAAGACAGTGAACTATGGCTACACCTTC
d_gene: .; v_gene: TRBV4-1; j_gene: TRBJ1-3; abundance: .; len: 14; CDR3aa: CASSQVGGMGTIYF; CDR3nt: TGCGCCAGCAGCCAAGTGGGGGGGATGGGCACCATATATTTT
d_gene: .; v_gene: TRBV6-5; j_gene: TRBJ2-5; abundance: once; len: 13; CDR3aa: CASRPGKEETQYF; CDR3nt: TGTGCCAGCAGGCCGGGAAAAGAAGAGACCCAGTACTTC
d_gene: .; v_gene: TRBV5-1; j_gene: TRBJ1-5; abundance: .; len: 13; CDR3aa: CASSLVADQPQHF; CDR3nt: TGCGCCAGCAGCTTGGTAGCGGATCAGCCCCAGCATTTT
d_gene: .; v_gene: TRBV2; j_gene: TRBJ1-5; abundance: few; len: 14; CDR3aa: CASSGRVSNQPQHF; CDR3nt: TGTGCCAGCAGTGGGAGAGTTAGCAATCAGCCCCAGCATTTT
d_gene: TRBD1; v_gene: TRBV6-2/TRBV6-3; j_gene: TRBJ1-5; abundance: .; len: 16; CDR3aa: CASSTWTGSSNQPQHF; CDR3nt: TGTGCCAGCAGTACTTGGACAGGGTCAAGCAATCAGCCCCAGCATTTT
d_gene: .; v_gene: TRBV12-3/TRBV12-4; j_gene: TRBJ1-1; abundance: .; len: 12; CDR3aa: CASGGVMTEAFF; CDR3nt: TGTGCCAGCGGAGGGGTGATGACTGAAGCTTTCTTT
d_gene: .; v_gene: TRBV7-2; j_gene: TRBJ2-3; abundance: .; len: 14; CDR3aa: CASSPGFGPDTQYF; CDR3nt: TGTGCCAGCAGCCCGGGGTTTGGGCCGGATACGCAGTATTTT
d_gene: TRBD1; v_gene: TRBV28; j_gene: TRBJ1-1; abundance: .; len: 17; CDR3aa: CASSPWTGSVSNTEAFF; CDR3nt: TGTGCCAGCAGTCCTTGGACAGGGAGCGTATCGAACACTGAAGCTTTCTTT
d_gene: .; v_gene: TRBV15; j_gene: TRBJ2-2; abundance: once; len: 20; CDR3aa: CATSAAGRLNRRLYTGELFF; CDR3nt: TGTGCCACCAGCGCCGCGGGGAGGTTGAACCGGCGGTTGTACACCGGGGAGCTGTTTTTT
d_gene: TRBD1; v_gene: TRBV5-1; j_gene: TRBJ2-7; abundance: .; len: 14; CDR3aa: CASSWTGVGYEQYF; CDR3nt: TGCGCCAGCAGCTGGACAGGGGTTGGTTACGAGCAGTACTTC
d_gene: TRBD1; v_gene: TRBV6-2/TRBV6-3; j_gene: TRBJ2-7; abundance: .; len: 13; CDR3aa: CASSYGDSYEQYF; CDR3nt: TGTGCCAGCAGTTACGGGGACAGCTACGAGCAGTACTTC
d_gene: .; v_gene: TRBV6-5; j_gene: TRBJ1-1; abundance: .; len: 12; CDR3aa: CASIFTRGKAFF; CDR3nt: TGTGCCAGCATATTTACGCGCGGAAAAGCTTTCTTT
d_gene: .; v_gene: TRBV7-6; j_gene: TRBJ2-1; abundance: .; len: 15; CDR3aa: CASSLAFPLAHEQFF; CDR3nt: TGTGCCAGCAGCTTAGCGTTCCCCCTAGCCCATGAGCAGTTCTTC
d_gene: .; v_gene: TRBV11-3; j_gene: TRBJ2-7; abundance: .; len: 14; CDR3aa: CASSRQGETYEQYF; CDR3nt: TGTGCCAGCAGCCGACAAGGGGAAACCTACGAGCAGTACTTC
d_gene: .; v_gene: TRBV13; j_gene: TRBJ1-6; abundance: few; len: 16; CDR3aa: CASSRISGSYNSPLHF; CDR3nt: TGTGCCAGCAGCCGAATCAGCGGCTCCTATAATTCACCCCTCCACTTT
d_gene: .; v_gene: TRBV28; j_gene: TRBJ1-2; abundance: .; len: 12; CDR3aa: CATSTGNYGYTF; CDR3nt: TGTGCCACCTCCACAGGGAACTATGGCTACACCTTC
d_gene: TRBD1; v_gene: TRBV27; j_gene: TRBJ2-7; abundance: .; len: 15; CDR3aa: CASSLQPGGSYEQYF; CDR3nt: TGTGCCAGCAGTTTACAGCCAGGGGGTTCCTACGAGCAGTACTTC
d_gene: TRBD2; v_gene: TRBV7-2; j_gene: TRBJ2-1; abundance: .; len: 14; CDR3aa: CASSPTAGHNEQFF; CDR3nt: TGTGCCAGCAGCCCGACAGCGGGGCACAATGAGCAGTTCTTC
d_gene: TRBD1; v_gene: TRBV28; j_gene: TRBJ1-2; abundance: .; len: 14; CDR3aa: CASSSADRGNGYTF; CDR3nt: TGTGCCAGCAGTTCCGCGGACAGGGGTAATGGCTACACCTTC
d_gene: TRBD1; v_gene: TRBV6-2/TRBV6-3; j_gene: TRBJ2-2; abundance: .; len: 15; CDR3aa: CASSDGGTGAGELFF; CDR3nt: TGTGCCAGCAGTGACGGCGGGACAGGGGCCGGGGAGCTGTTTTTT